This T cell receptor beta chain was found in a study of blood T cell repertoires in COVID-19. About the research overall: Whether acute or convalescent, the COVID-19 samples came from the United States, Italy and Spain. T cells, B-cell-depleted T cells, or PBMCs supplied cDNA or gDNA.

CDR1 and CDR2 from the germline V gene are SQVTM and ANQGSEA. V gave up 5 bases and J gave up 4 bases; unmatched junction bases: 4. CDR3 length: 13 amino acids. Authors' analysis steps: Amplification with reference gene primers provided the estimates of nucleated cell counts. Clones were sequenced by immunoSEQ multiplex PCR, and TCRdb holds only the in-frame ones, with some missing. That table supplies the V and J calls and clone size; D and trimming were determined from the DNA. Of about 49,000 clones detected, 70% to 90% appear once; the ten largest clones hold 10% to 15%. The source is a man older than 75 with acute or convalescent COVID-19. The V call is TRBV29-1, the J call TRBJ1-2; TRBD1 aligns across 10 bases. Input material: peripheral blood. This CDR3 is CSVSDRGGYGYTF. The CDR3 bases are TGCAGCGTTTCGGACAGGGGGGGCTATGGCTACACCTTC.